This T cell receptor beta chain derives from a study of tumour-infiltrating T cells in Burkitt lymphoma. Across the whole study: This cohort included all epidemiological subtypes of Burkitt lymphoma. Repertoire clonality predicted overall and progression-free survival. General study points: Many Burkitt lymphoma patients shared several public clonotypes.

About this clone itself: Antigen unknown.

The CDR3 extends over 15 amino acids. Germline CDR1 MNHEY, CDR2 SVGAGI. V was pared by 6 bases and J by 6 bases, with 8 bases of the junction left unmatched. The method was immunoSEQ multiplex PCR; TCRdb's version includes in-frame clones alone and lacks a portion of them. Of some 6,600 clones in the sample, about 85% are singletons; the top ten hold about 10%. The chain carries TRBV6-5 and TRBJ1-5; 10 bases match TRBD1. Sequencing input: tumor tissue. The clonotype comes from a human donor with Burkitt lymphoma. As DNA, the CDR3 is TGTGCCAGCAGCCCCCGGGACAGGGGTGTTCAGCCCCAGCATTTT. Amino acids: CASSPRDRGVQPQHF.